Shown below are 24 T cell receptor beta chains from a single sample sequenced in a study of T cells in Graves' hyperthyroidism and ophthalmopathy. Amplified TCR beta CDR3 regions derived from RNA transcripts. The HTBI primer set was used in a first-round RT-PCR of the TCR CDR3. TCRdb redid the calling of the multiplex PCR reads with MiXCR, one entry per CDR3 protein. There are 730,000 or so distinct CDR3 sequences in the sample; 18% occur only once, and around 15% lies in the top ten. What was sequenced was blood. The receptor source for this set is a woman between 50 and 59 years old with Graves' hyperthyroidism that later progressed to Graves' ophthalmopathy.

This chain connects TRBV20-1 to TRBJ1-2; 7 nucleotides line up with TRBD1. The germline gives CDR1 DFQATT, CDR2 SNEGSKA (reference sequence). CDR3 length: 14 residues. Trimming at V came to 5 bases and at J to 0 bases, leaving 6 bases not matched to a gene. CDR3 protein: CSAPSGQTNYGYTF. The CDR3 DNA reads as TGCAGTGCTCCCTCGGGACAGACTAACTATGGCTACACCTTC.

This chain links TRBV5-5 with TRBJ1-5; possibly TRBD1 for D (5 bases). The V and J ends lost 4 bases and 8 bases respectively, with 13 bases between them. Germline loops: CDR1 SGHKS, CDR2 YYEKEE (reference sequence). The CDR3 contains 13 residues. CDR3 sequence: CASSPEVREPQHF. The CDR3 region has the DNA TGTGCCAGCAGCCCGGAAGTCAGGGAGCCCCAGCATTTT.

There are many counts of this clonotype. The chain recombines TRBV5-1 with TRBJ1-1; 8 bases fit TRBD1. Per germline, CDR1 SGHRS and CDR2 YFSETQ. The CDR3 totals 15 residues. Germline trimming cut 2 bases from V and 7 bases from J; bases unmatched to any gene: 10. The CDR3 here is CASSLARTGYDEAFF. The CDR3 bases are TGCGCCAGCAGCTTAGCACGGACAGGGTATGATGAAGCTTTCTTT.

This clonotype was observed many times. The chain is built from TRBV3-1 and TRBJ2-7, with D unresolved. The CDR3 contains 13 residues. With 3 bases removed from V and 0 bases from J, the gap between germline ends came to 6 bases. Germline V gives CDR1 LGHDT, CDR2 YNNKEL (reference sequence). DNA for the CDR3: TGTGCCAGCAGCCATTGGAACTCCTACGAGCAGTACTTC. The encoded protein is CASSHWNSYEQYF.

This chain connects TRBV27 to TRBJ2-1, with 12 bases fitting TRBD2. The V and J ends lost 7 bases and 0 bases, in that order; junction bases with no gene match: 7. The CDR3 is 17 residues long. CDR1 is MNHEY and CDR2 is SMNVEV in the germline V gene (reference sequence). The CDR3 coding sequence is TGTGCCAGCATTACTAGCGGGGGGACCCGCTCCTACAATGAGCAGTTCTTC. Translating it yields CASITSGGTRSYNEQFF.

The sample holds many counts of this clonotype. This chain joins TRBV30 and TRBJ1-1; no clear D. V was cut by 3 bases and J by 14 bases, with 16 bases left in between. The CDR3 sequence is 11 residues long. Germline values: CDR1 GTSNPN, CDR2 SVGIG (reference sequence). Here the CDR3 reads CAWRTGTRKFF. CDR3 DNA sequence: TGTGCCTGGAGAACGGGTACAAGGAAATTCTTT.

This clonotype was detected many times. The chain carries TRBV30 and TRBJ1-2; TRBD1 matches 8 bases. This CDR3 region has 13 residues. CDR1 is GTSNPN and CDR2 is SVGIG in the germline V gene (reference sequence). V lost 2 bases, J lost 7 bases, and 6 bases stayed unmatched. CDR3 amino acids: CAWSNGQGLGYTF. The CDR3 nucleotides are TGTGCCTGGAGTAATGGACAGGGCCTTGGCTACACCTTC.

This clonotype was detected many times. The chain recombines TRBV5-1 with TRBJ1-2; D remains ambiguous. CDR3 length equals 12 residues. Per the germline V gene, CDR1 is SGHRS and CDR2 is YFSETQ. Trimming removed 0 bases from V and 4 bases from J, with 4 bases in between. CDR3 residues: CASSLAGYGYTF. CDR3 coding DNA: TGCGCCAGCAGCTTGGCCGGCTATGGCTACACCTTC. Full variable domain (remainder filled in from reference TRBV5-1 and TRBJ1-2): KAGVTQTPRYLIKTRGQQVTLSCSPISGHRSVSWYQQTPGQGLQFLFEYFSETQRNKGNFPGRFSGRQFSNSRSEMNVSTLELGDSALYLCASSLAGYGYTFGSGTRLTVV.

The rearrangement joins TRBV19 to TRBJ2-2; TRBD2 matches 11 bases. After removal of 6 bases from V and 3 bases from J, the junction contained 3 bases not matched to a gene. This CDR3 is built from 15 residues. Germline-derived CDR1 and CDR2 are LNHDA and SQIVND (reference sequence). CDR3 DNA: TGTGCCAGTAGCCTACTAGCGGGGGACACCGGGGAGCTGTTTTTT. This gives the protein CASSLLAGDTGELFF.

This clonotype showed up many times. CDR3 region: CSAKRGSGGRTDTQYF. CDR3 DNA sequence: TGCAGTGCCAAGAGAGGGAGCGGGGGCCGCACAGATACGCAGTATTTT. The chain joins TRBV20-1 to TRBJ2-3; 8 nucleotides align to TRBD2. V shed 6 bases and J 1 base; nucleotides not matched to a gene: 12. Germline CDR1 and CDR2: DFQATT and SNEGSKA (reference sequence). This CDR3 contains 16 residues.

This clonotype was seen a handful of times. This chain's CDR3 is CASSLLDGYNEQFF. The CDR3 DNA is TGTGCCAGCTCACTCTTAGACGGCTACAATGAGCAGTTCTTC. The chain carries TRBV18 and TRBJ2-1; no reliable D call. V was clipped by 4 bases and J by 3 bases, with 10 bases between them. The CDR3 is made up of 14 amino acids. Germline assignment: CDR1 KGHSH and CDR2 LQKENI.

This clonotype was detected a few times. V gene TRBV7-9 combines with J gene TRBJ2-3, with D hard to call. The CDR3 has 14 amino acids. Trimming removed 5 bases at V and 8 bases at J, with 17 bases between. CDR1 is SEHNR, CDR2 FQNEAQ, per germline (reference sequence). CDR3 sequence (DNA): TGTGCCAGCAGCGATCCCGCTAGGGCTGGTACGCAGTATTTT. Residues: CASSDPARAGTQYF.

This sequence joins TRBV29-1 and TRBJ2-5; D not certain. The V end lost 4 bases, the J end lost 4 bases, and 7 bases lay between the germline ends. The CDR3 runs 11 residues. Germline CDR1 is SQVTM and CDR2 is ANQGSEA. CDR3 nucleotides: TGCAGCGTTGCCCGGTTAGAGACCCAGTACTTC. Its translation is CSVARLETQYF.

The chain is built from TRBV30 and TRBJ1-1; a possible D gene is TRBD1 (6 bases). The CDR3 contains 15 residues. V was trimmed by 5 bases and J by 7 bases, leaving 23 bases between them. Germline lookup yields CDR1 GTSNPN and CDR2 SVGIG (reference sequence). CDR3 loop: CAWVTGNRAGGEAFF. The CDR3 nucleotides are TGTGCCTGGGTCACCGGGAACAGGGCAGGAGGTGAAGCTTTCTTT.

The chain employs TRBV27 and TRBJ1-1; the match to TRBD1 covers 9 bases. Germline CDR1 is MNHEY and CDR2 is SMNVEV (reference sequence). The CDR3 length is 15 residues. V trimming: 5 bases; J trimming: 6 bases; junction bases outside the gene matches: 10. Written as DNA, the CDR3 is TGTGCCAGCAGTAATGAGGGACAGGGTTTGTCTGAAGCTTTCTTT. Translation gives CASSNEGQGLSEAFF.

This clonotype was counted between two and nine times. The rearrangement joins TRBV6-1 to TRBJ1-1; 8 positions agree with TRBD1. The V and J ends lost 5 bases and 1 base, in that order; junction bases with no gene match: 6. The CDR3 is 15 amino acids. Per germline, CDR1 MNHNS and CDR2 SASEGT. CDR3 sequence: CASSSRDRRNTEAFF. The DNA of the CDR3 is TGTGCCAGCAGTTCCCGGGACAGGAGGAACACTGAAGCTTTCTTT.

This clonotype appeared a few times. The chain has TRBV3-1 and TRBJ2-5, with D unclear. Germline assignment: CDR1 LGHDT and CDR2 YNNKEL (reference sequence). V lost 3 bases and J 4 bases, leaving 12 bases between the germline ends. The CDR3 length is 14 residues. The CDR3 DNA reads as TGTGCCAGCAGCCAGCCGGTCACAGTAGAGACCCAGTACTTC. As protein: CASSQPVTVETQYF.

This clonotype was recorded at least ten times. The V call is TRBV18, the J call TRBJ2-5; TRBD2 agrees at 7 bases. Trimming removed 2 bases from V and 4 bases from J; junction bases left unmatched: 1. Germline CDR1 and CDR2: KGHSH and LQKENI. The CDR3 contains 13 residues. The CDR3 DNA is TGTGCCAGCTCACCAGTAGCGGGAGAGACCCAGTACTTC. The encoded protein is CASSPVAGETQYF.

This clonotype has more than one count but fewer than ten. The J gene is TRBJ2-7, the V gene TRBV29-1; D is possibly TRBD2 (7 bases). Germline values: CDR1 SQVTM, CDR2 ANQGSEA. The CDR3 has 15 residues. Deletions cut 6 bases from V and 4 bases from J, with 22 bases between. The CDR3 is CSVMGGDTGFYEQYF. CDR3 nucleotides: TGCAGCGTGATGGGAGGGGACACTGGATTTTACGAGCAGTACTTC.

The V and J genes are TRBV5-1 and TRBJ2-7, with TRBD2 identical over 10 bases. Trimming took 7 bases from V and 5 from J; bases not matched to a gene: 9. The CDR3 has 14 amino acids. The germline CDR1 and CDR2 sequences are SGHRS and YFSETQ. The CDR3 DNA reads TGCGCCAGCGGCGAGGGGACTAGCGACGACGAGCAGTACTTC. It translates to CASGEGTSDDEQYF.

The sample holds a few counts of this clonotype. The chain links TRBV12-3 or TRBV12-4 to TRBJ2-1, with 8 nucleotides matching TRBD1. J was trimmed by 4 bases and V by 6 bases; bases with no gene match: 5. This CDR3 region has 14 residues. CDR3: CASRRTGKYNEQFF. Here the CDR3 DNA reads TGTGCCAGCAGGAGGACAGGGAAGTACAATGAGCAGTTCTTC.

As concerns this clonotype: As the CDR3 is not closed by the conserved phenylalanine or tryptophan, this likely results from a read error. J is TRBJ1-5 and V is TRBV6-5, with D perhaps matching TRBD1 (5 bases). CDR1 MNHEY and CDR2 SVGAGI come from the germline V gene. V gave up 2 bases and J gave up 0 bases, with 17 bases separating them. This CDR3 is built from 18 residues. DNA of the CDR3: TGTGCCAGCAGTTACGACACCGGGGCCGATTATAGCAATCAGCCCCAGCATCTT. It codes for CASSYDTGADYSNQPQHL.

This clonotype was picked up many times. This chain links TRBV12-3 or TRBV12-4 with TRBJ1-4; D unresolved. V gave up 1 base and J gave up 2 bases, with 17 bases separating them. This CDR3 has 18 residues. CDR3 sequence (DNA): TGTGCCAGCAGTTTAGGGGCGGACCCAAGGGCGACTAATGAAAAACTGTTTTTT. Its protein is CASSLGADPRATNEKLFF.

A word on this clonotype: At one end the junction does not follow the germline gene, possibly because of a read error. The V and J genes are TRBV6-4 and TRBJ1-3; D remains ambiguous. This CDR3 has 16 amino acids. In germline, CDR1 is MRHNA, CDR2 SNTAGT. The CDR3: CASSYSNWVGGNTIYF. The CDR3 nucleotides are TGTGCCAGCAGTTACTCGAATTGGGTGGGTGGAAACACCATATATTTT.